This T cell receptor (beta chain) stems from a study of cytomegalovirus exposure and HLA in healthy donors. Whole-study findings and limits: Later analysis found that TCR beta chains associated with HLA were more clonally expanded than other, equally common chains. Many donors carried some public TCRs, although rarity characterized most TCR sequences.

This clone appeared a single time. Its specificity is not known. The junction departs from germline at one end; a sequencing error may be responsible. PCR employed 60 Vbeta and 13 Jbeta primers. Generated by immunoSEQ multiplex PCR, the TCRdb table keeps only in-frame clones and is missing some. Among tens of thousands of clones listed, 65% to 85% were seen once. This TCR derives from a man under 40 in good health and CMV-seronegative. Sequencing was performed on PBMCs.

The CDR3 reads CASSLDRQETQYF. CDR3 coding DNA: TGTGCTAGCAGCTTAGACAGGCAAGAGACCCAGTACTTC. The chain joins TRBV7-7 to TRBJ2-5, with D perhaps matching TRBD1 (6 bases). The CDR3 is made up of 13 amino acids. Germline assignment: CDR1 SSHAT and CDR2 FNYEAQ (reference sequence). The full variable domain, its missing parts supplied by reference TRBV7-7 and TRBJ2-5, is GAGVSQSPRYKVTKRGQDVTLRCDPISSHATLYWYQQALGQGPEFLTYFNYEAQPDKSGLPSDRFSAERPEGSISTLTIQRTEQRDSAMYRCASSLDRQETQYFGPGTRLLVL.